This T cell receptor (beta chain) is drawn from a study of blood T cell repertoires in COVID-19. Germline CDR1 reads LGHDT; CDR2 reads YNNKEL (reference sequence). The CDR3 covers 15 residues. Trimming removed 4 bases at V and 6 bases at J, with 19 bases between. Sequencing was performed with immunoSEQ multiplex PCR; in TCRdb, only in-frame clones are kept and a portion is missing. Here the sample spans 150,000 to 200,000 clones, around nine tenths being singletons. The chain links TRBV3-1 (or the pseudogene TRBV3-2) to TRBJ2-7; tentative D call: TRBD2 (5 bases). This clonotype was sampled from a human donor in a cohort sampled during active COVID-19. The sample comprised peripheral blood. The CDR3 protein is CASSPIRGGPVEQYF. The CDR3 bases are TGTGCCAGCAGCCCGATTCGGGGTGGGCCAGTCGAGCAGTACTTC.